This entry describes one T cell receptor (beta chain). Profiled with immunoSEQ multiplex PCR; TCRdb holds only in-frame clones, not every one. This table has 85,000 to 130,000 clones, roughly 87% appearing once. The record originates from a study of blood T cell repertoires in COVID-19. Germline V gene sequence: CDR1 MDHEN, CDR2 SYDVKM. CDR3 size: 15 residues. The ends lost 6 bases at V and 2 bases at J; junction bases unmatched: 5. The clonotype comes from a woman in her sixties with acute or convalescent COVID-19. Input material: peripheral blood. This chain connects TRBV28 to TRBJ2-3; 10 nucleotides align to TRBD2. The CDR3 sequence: CASRDSGGTTDTQYF. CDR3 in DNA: TGTGCCAGCAGGGATAGCGGGGGGACCACAGATACGCAGTATTTT.